This TCR beta chain was recorded in a study of CD8+ T cells in alopecia areata. Study observations and caveats: Scalp repertoires also include resident alphabeta T cells from normal skin. For lesional scalp, especially alopecia totalis/universalis, clonality was higher than in normal scalp.

To note about this clone: Antigen: not known.

The CDR3 is 14 amino acids. V was cut by 5 bases and J by 2 bases, with 13 bases left in between. Germline-derived CDR1 and CDR2 are SGHVS and FQNEAQ. Researchers gathered lesional scalp punch biopsies and peripheral blood from patients with alopecia areata. T lymphocytes (CD4+ and CD8+) were sorted from PBMCs. Reverse transcribed after extraction, RNA yielded cDNA as the sequencing template. Profiling relied on immunoSEQ multiplex PCR, and the TCRdb table lists in-frame clones only, not all of them. The table includes 34,000 or so clones, around 50% detected once. Sequenced material: NKG2D-high CD8+ T cells sorted from blood. The chain has TRBV7-8 and TRBJ2-7; D not certain. This receptor was identified in a human donor with alopecia areata. The CDR3 region is CASSPAGRTYEQYF. In DNA, the CDR3 is TGTGCCAGCAGCCCCGCAGGTCGAACCTACGAGCAGTACTTC.